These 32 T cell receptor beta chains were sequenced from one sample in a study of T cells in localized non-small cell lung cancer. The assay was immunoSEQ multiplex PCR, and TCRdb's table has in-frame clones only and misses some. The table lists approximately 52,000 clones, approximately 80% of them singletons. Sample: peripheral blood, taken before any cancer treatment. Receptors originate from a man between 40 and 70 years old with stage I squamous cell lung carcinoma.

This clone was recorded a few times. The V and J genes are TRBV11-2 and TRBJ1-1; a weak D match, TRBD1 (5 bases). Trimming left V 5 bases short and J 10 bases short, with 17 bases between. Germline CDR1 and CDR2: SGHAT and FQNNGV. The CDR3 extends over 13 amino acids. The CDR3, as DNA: TGTGCCAGCAGCCCCAGGCCACAGGCGCGAGCTTTCTTT. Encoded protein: CASSPRPQARAFF.

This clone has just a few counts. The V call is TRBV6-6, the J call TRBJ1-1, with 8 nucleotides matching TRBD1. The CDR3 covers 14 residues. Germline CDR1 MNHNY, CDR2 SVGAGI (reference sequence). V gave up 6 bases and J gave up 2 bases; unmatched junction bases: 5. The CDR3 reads CASRTGQGNTEAFF. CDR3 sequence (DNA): TGTGCCAGCAGGACCGGACAGGGAAACACTGAAGCTTTCTTT.

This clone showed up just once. In DNA form, the CDR3 reads TGTGCCAGCAGCTTAATCCCCAAGCCCTCTGGGGCCAACGTCCTGACTTTC. Protein product: CASSLIPKPSGANVLTF. This chain joins TRBV7-3 and TRBJ2-6; no firm D call. The length of the CDR3 is 17 residues. Germline assignment: CDR1 SGHTA and CDR2 FQGTGA. V was cut by 1 base and J by 0 bases, with 10 bases left in between.

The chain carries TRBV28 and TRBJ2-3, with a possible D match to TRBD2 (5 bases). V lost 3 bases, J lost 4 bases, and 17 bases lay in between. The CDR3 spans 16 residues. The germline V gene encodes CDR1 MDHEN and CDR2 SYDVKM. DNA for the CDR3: TGTGCCAGCAGTTTCCGGACTTTTCCATTTCCAGATACGCAGTATTTT. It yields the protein CASSFRTFPFPDTQYF.

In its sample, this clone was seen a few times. This CDR3 reads CATRLGGYEQYF. The CDR3 nucleotides are TGTGCCACCCGCCTAGGCGGCTACGAGCAGTACTTC. V gene TRBV6-5 combines with J gene TRBJ2-7; the D is unclear. Germline V gene lookup returns CDR1 MNHEY and CDR2 SVGAGI. Trimming removed 10 bases at V and 3 bases at J, with 13 bases between. The CDR3 is made up of 12 amino acids.

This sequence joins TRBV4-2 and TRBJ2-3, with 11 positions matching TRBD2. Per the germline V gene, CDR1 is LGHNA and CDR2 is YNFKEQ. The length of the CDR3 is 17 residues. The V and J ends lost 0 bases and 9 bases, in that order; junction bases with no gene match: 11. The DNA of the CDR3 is TGTGCCAGCAGCCAAGAAGGGCATCTAGCGGGGGGCGAGACGCAGTATTTT. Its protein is CASSQEGHLAGGETQYF.

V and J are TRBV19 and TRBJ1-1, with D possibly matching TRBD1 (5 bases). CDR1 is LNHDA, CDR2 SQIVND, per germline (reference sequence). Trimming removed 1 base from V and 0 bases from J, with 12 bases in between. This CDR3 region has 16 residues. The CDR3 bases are TGTGCCAGTAGTATAGCGGGGGTATACATGAACACTGAAGCTTTCTTT. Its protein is CASSIAGVYMNTEAFF. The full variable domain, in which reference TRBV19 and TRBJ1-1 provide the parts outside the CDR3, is DGGITQSPKYLFRKEGQNVTLSCEQNLNHDAMYWYRQDPGQGLRLIYYSQIVNDFQKGDIAEGYSVSREKKESFPLTVTSAQKNPTAFYLCASSIAGVYMNTEAFFGQGTRLTVV.

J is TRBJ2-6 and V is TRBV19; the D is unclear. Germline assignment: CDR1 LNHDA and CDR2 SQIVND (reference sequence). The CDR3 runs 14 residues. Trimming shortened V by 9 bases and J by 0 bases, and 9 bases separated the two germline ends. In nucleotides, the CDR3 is TGTGCCAGCAAGGACCTCTCTGGGGCCAACGTCCTGACTTTC. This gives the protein CASKDLSGANVLTF. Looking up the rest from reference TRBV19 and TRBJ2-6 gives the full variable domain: DGGITQSPKYLFRKEGQNVTLSCEQNLNHDAMYWYRQDPGQGLRLIYYSQIVNDFQKGDIAEGYSVSREKKESFPLTVTSAQKNPTAFYLCASKDLSGANVLTFGAGSRLTVL.

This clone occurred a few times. CDR3 coding DNA: TGTGCCAGCAGCTCCTATTACGATCGCGGCTACACCTTC. Encoded protein: CASSSYYDRGYTF. The chain combines TRBV7-2 with TRBJ1-2, with D hard to call. This CDR3 has 13 residues. In germline, CDR1 is SGHTA, CDR2 FQGNSA. Trimming took 4 bases from V and 8 from J, leaving 14 bases between them.

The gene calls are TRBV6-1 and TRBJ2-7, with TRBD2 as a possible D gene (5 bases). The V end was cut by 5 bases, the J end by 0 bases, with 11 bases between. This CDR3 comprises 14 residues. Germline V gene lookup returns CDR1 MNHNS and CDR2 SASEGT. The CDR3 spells CASSPGYSSYEQYF. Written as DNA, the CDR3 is TGTGCCAGCAGTCCGGGATACAGCTCCTACGAGCAGTACTTC.

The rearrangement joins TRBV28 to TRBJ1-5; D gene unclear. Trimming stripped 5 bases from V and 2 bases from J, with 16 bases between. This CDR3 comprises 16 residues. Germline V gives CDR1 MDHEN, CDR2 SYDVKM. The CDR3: CASSTWVRDGNQPQHF. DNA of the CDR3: TGTGCCAGCAGTACCTGGGTGAGAGATGGCAATCAGCCCCAGCATTTT.

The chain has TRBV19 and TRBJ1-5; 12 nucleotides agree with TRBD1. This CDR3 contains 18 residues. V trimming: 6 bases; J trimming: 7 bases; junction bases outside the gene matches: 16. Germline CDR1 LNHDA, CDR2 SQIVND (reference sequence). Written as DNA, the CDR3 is TGTGCCAGTAGAGGTATAGGGTGGGGACAGGGGGCGCGGCAGCCCCAGCATTTT. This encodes CASRGIGWGQGARQPQHF.

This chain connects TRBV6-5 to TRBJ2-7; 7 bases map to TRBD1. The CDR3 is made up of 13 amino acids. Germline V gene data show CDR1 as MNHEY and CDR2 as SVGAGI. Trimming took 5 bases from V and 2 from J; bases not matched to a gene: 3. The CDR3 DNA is TGTGCCAGCAGTGGCGACAGGGCCTACGAGCAGTACTTC. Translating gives CASSGDRAYEQYF.

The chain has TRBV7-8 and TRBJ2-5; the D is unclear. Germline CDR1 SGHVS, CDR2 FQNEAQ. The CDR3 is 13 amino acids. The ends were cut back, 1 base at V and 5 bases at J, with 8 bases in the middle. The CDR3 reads CASSLERGETQYF. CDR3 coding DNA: TGTGCCAGCAGCTTAGAGCGTGGGGAGACCCAGTACTTC.

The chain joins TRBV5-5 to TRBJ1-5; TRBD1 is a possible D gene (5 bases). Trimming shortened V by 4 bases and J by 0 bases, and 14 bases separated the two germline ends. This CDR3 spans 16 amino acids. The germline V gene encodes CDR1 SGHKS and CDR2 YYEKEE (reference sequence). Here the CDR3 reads CASSPPGVHSNQPQHF. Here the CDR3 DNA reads TGTGCCAGCAGCCCACCGGGGGTCCATAGCAATCAGCCCCAGCATTTT.

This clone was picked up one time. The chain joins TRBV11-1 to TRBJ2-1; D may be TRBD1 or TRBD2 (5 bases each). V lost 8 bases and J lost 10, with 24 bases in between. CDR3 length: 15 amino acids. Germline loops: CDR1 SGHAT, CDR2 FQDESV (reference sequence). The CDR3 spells CASGRGPIAFGEQFF. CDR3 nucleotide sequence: TGTGCCAGCGGCCGGGGCCCGATCGCCTTCGGCGAGCAGTTCTTC.

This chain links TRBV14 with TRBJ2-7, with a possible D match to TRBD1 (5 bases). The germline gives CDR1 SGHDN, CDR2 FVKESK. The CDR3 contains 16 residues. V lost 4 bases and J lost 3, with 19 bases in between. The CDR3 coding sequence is TGTGCCAGCAGCCGAAGGGGCCAGGGAAGAAGCTACGAGCAGTACTTC. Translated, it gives CASSRRGQGRSYEQYF.

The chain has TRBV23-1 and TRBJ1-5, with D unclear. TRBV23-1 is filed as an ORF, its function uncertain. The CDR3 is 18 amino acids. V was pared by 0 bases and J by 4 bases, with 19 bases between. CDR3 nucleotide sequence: TGCGCCAGCAGTCAATCTCCCTGGGTGCGGGGAGATAATCAGCCCCAGCATTTT. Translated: CASSQSPWVRGDNQPQHF.

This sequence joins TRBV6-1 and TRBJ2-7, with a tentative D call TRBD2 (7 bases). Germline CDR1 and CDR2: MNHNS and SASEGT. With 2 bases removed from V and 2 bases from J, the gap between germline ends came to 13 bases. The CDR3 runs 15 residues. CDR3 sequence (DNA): TGTGCCAGCAGTGAACGGGGGGCTAGCGCCTACGAGCAGTACTTC. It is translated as CASSERGASAYEQYF.

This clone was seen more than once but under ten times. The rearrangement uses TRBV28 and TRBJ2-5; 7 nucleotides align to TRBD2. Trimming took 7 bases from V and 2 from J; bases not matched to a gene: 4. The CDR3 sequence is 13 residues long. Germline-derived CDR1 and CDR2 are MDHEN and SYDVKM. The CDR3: CASNLLAQETQYF. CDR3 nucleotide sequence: TGTGCCAGCAACCTACTAGCGCAAGAGACCCAGTACTTC.

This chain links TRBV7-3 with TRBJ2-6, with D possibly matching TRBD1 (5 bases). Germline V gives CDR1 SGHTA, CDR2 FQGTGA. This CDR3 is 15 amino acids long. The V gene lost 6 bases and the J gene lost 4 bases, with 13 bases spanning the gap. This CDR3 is CASSPDSPGANVLTF. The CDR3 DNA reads TGTGCCAGCAGTCCAGACAGCCCCGGGGCCAACGTCCTGACTTTC. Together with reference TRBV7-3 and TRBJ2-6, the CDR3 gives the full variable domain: GAGVSQTPSNKVTEKGKYVELRCDPISGHTALYWYRQSLGQGPEFLIYFQGTGAADDSGLPNDRFFAVRPEGSVSTLKIQRTERGDSAVYLCASSPDSPGANVLTFGAGSRLTVL.

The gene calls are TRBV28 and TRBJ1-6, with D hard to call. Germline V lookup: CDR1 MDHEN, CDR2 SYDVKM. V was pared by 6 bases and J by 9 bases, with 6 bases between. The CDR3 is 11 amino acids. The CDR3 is CASRGTSPLHF. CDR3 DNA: TGTGCCAGCAGGGGTACTTCACCCCTCCACTTT.

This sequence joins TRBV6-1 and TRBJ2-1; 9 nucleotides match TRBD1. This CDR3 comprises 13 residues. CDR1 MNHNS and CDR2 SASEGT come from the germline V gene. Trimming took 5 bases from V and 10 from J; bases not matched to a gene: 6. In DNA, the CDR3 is TGTGCCAGCAGTCGGGACAGGGAGACAGAGCAGTTCTTC. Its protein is CASSRDRETEQFF.

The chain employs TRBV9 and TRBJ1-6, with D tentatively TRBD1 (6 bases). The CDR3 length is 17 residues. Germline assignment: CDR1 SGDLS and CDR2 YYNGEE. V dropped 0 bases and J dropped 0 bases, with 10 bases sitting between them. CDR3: CASSVGGQASYNSPLHF. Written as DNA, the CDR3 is TGTGCCAGCAGCGTAGGGGGGCAGGCCTCCTATAATTCACCCCTCCACTTT.

In DNA form, the CDR3 reads TGTGCCACCAGCAGAGATAAACTCTCTGGAAACACCATATATTTT. Translated, it gives CATSRDKLSGNTIYF. The V call is TRBV15, the J call TRBJ1-3; D remains unclear. Germline-derived CDR1 and CDR2 are LNHNV and YYDKDF (reference sequence). V gave up 0 bases and J gave up 0 bases, with 6 bases separating them. This CDR3 has 15 amino acids.

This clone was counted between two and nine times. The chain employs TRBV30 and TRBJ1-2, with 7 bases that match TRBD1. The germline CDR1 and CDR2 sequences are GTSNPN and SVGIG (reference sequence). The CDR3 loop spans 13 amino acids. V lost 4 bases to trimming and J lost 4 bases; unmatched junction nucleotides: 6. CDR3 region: CAWNYRGVYGYTF. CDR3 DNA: TGTGCCTGGAATTACAGGGGAGTCTATGGCTACACCTTC. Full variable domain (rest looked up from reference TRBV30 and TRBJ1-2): SQTIHQWPATLVQPVGSPLSLECTVEGTSNPNLYWYRQAAGRGLQLLFYSVGIGQISSEVPQNLSASRPQDRQFILSSKKLLLSDSGFYLCAWNYRGVYGYTFGSGTRLTVV.

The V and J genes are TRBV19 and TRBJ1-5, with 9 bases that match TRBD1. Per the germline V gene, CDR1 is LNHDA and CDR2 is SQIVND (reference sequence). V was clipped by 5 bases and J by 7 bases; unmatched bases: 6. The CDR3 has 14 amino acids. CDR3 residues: CASSGDRDGQPQHF. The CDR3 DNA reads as TGTGCCAGTAGTGGGGACAGGGATGGCCAGCCCCAGCATTTT.

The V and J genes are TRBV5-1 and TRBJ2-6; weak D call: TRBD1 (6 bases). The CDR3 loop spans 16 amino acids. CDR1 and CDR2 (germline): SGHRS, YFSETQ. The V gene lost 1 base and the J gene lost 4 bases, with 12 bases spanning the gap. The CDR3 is CASSLTLTGGANVLTF. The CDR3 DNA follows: TGCGCCAGCAGCTTGACACTGACAGGAGGGGCCAACGTCCTGACTTTC.

CDR3 sequence: CASSLTSNMNTEAFF. In DNA, the CDR3 is TGTGCCAGCAGCTTAACGAGTAACATGAACACTGAAGCTTTCTTT. The rearrangement uses TRBV7-3 and TRBJ1-1; no definite D call. The V gene's germline CDR1 is SGHTA and CDR2 FQGTGA. The CDR3 is 15 residues long. Between the trimmed V and J ends, which lost 0 bases and 0 bases, there was a span of 8 bases.

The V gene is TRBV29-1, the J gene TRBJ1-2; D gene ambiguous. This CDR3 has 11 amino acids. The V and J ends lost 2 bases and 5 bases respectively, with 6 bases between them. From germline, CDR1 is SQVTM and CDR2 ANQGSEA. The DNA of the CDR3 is TGCAGCGTTGAAACCAGTTATGGCTACACCTTC. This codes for CSVETSYGYTF.

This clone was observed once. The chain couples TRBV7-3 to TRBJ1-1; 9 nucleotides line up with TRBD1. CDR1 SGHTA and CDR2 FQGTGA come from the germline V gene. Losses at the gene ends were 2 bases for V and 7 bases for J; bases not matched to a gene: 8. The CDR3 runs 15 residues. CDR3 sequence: CASSLSGTGTGEAFF. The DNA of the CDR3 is TGTGCCAGCAGCTTATCCGGGACAGGGACGGGTGAAGCTTTCTTT.

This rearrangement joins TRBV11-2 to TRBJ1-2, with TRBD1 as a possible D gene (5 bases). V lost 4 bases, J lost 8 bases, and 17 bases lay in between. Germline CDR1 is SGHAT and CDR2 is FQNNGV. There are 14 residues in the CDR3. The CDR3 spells CASSSDGASIGYTF. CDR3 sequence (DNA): TGTGCCAGCAGCTCCGATGGGGCTTCTATAGGCTACACCTTC.